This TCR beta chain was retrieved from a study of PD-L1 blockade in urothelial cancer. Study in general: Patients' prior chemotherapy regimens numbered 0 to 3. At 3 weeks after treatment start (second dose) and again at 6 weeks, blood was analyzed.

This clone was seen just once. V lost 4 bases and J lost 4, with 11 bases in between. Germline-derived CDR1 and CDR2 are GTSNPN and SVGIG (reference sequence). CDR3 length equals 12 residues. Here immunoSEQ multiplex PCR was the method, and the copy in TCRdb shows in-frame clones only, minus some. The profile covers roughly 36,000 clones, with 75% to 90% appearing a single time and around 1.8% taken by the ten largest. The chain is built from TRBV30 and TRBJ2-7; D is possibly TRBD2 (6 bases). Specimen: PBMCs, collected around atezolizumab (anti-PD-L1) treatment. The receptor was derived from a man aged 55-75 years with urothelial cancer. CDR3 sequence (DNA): TGTGCCTGGACCCCCGGAGGGTACGAGCAGTACTTC. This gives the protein CAWTPGGYEQYF. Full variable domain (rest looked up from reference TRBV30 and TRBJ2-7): SQTIHQWPATLVQPVGSPLSLECTVEGTSNPNLYWYRQAAGRGLQLLFYSVGIGQISSEVPQNLSASRPQDRQFILSSKKLLLSDSGFYLCAWTPGGYEQYFGPGTRLTVT.